The entry below gives a single T cell receptor (beta chain) sequence along with its context. This entry comes from a study of blood T cell repertoires in COVID-19. Germline CDR1 LGHNA, CDR2 YNFKEQ. Trimming took 1 base from V and 1 from J, leaving 13 bases between them. The CDR3 loop spans 16 amino acids. Repertoires were generated with immunoSEQ multiplex PCR, while TCRdb's copy carries only in-frame clones and drops some. The data hold nearly 65,000 clones, with about 88% observed a single time. This sequence was found in a human donor in a cohort sampled during active COVID-19. The chain joins TRBV4-2 to TRBJ2-5; tentatively, D is TRBD2 (5 bases). The sequencing sample was made of peripheral blood. The CDR3, as DNA: TGTGCCAGCAGCCAAGTGGCGGGTAGTTTCCAAGAGACCCAGTACTTC. It translates to CASSQVAGSFQETQYF.